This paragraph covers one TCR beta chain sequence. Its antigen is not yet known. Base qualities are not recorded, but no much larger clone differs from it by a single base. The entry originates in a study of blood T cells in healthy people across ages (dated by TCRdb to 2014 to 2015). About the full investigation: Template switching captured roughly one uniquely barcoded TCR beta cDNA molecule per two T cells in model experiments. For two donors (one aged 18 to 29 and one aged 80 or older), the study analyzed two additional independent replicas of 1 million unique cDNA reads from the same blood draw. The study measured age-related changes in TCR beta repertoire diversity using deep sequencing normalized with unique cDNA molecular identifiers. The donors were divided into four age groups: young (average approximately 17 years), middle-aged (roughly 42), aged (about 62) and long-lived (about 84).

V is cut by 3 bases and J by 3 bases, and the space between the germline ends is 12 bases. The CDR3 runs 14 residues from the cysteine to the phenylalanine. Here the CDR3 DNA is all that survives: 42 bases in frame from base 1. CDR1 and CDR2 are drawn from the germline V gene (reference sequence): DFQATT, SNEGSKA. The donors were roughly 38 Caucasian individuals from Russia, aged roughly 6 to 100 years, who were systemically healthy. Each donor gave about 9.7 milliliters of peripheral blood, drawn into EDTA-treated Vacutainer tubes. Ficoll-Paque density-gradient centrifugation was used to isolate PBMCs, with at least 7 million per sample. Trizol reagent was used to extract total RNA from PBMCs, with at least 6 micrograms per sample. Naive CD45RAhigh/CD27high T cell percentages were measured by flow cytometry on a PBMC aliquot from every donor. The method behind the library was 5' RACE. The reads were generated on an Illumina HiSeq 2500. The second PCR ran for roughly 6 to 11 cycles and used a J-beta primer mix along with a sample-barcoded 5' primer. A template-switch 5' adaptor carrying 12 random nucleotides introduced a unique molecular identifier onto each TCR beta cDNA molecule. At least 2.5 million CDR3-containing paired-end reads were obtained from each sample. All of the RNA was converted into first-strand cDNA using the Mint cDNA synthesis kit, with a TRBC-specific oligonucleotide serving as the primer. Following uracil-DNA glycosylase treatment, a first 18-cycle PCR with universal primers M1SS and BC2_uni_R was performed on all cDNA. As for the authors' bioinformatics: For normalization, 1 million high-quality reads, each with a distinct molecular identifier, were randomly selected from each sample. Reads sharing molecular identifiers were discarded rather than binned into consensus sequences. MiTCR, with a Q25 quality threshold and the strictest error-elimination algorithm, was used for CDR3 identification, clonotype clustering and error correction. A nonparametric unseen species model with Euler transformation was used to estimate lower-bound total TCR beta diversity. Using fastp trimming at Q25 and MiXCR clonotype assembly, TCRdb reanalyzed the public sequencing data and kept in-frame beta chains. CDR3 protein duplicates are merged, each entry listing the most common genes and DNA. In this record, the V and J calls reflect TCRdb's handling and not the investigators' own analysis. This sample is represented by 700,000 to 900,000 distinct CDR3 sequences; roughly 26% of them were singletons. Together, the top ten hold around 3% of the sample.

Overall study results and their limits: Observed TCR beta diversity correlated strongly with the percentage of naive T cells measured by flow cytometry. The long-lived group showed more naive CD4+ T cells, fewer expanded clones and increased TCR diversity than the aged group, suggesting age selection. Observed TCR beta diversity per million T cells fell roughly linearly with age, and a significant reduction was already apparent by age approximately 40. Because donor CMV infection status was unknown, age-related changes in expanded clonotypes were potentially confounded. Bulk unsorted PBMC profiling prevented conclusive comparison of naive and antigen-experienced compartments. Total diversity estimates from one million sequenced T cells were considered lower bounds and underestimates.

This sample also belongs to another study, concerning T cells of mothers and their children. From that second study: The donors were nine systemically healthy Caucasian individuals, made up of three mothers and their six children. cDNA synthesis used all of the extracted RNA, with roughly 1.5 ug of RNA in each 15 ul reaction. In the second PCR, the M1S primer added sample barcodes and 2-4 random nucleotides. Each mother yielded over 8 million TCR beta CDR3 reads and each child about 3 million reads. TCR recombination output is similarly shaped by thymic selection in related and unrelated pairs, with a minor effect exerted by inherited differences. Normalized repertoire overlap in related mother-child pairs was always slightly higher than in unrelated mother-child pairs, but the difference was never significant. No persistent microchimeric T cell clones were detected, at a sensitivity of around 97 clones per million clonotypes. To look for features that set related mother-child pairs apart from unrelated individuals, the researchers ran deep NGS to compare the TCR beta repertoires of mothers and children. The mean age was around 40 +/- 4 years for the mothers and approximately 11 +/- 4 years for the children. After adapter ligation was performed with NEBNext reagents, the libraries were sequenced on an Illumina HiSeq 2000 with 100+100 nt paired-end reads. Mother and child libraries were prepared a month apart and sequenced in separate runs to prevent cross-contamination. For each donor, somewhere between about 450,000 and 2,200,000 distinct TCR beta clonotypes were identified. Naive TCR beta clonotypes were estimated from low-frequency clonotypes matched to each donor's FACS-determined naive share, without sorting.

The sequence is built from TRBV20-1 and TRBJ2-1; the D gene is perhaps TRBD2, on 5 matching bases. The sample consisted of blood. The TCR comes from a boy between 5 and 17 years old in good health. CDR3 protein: CSASLAGDYNEQFF. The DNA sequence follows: TGCAGTGCTAGCCTTGCCGGGGACTACAATGAGCAGTTCTTC.